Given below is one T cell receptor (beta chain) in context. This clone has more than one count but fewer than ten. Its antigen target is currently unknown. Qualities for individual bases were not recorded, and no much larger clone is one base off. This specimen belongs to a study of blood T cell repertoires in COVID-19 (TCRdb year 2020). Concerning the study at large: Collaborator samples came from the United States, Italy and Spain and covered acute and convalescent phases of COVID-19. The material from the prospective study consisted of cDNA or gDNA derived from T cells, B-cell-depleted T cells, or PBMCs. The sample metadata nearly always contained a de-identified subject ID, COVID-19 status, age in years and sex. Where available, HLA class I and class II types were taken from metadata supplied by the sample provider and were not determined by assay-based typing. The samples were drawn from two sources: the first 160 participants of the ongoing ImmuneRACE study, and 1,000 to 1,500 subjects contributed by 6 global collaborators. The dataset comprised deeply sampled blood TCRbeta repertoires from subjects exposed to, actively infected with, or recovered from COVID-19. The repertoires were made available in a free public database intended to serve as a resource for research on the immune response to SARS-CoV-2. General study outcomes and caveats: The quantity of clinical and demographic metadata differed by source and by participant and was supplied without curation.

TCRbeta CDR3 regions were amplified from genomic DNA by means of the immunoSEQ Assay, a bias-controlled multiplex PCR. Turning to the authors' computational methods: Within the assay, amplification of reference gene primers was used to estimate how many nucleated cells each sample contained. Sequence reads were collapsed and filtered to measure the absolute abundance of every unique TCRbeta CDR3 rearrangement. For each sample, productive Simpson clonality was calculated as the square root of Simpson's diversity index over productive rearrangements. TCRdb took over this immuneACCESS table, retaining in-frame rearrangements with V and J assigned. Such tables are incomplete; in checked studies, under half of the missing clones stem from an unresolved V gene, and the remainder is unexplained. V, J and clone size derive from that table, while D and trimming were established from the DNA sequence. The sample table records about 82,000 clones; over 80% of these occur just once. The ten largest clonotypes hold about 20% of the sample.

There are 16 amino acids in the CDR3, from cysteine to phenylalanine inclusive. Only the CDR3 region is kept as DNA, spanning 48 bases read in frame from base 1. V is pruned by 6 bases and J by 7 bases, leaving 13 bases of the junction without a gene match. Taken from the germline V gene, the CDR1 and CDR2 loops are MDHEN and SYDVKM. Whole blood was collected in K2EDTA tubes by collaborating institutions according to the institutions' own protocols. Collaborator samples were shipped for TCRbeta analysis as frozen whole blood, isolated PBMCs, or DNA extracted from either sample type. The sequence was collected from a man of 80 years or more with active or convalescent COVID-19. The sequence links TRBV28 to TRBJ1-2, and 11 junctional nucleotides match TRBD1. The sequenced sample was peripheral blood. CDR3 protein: CASSPLIPGQGVGYTF. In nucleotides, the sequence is TGTGCCAGCAGCCCGCTGATACCGGGACAGGGGGTTGGCTACACCTTC.